This paragraph covers one T cell receptor beta chain sequence. The source of the sample is a study of blood T cell repertoires in COVID-19. Study context: Samples representing acute and convalescent COVID-19 were sourced from the United States, Italy and Spain. Sources were T cells, B-cell-depleted T cells, or PBMCs; the material itself was cDNA or gDNA.

In the authors' workflow: Estimation of nucleated cell counts relied on the amplification of reference gene primers. The data were produced by immunoSEQ multiplex PCR, yet TCRdb's version contains in-frame clones alone and is incomplete. The DNA was the basis for D and trimming; V, J and clone size are from that table. The data show roughly 300,000 clones, about 85% seen once. V dropped 2 bases and J dropped 6 bases, with 15 bases sitting between them. The CDR3 length is 15 residues. Germline assignment: CDR1 MDHEN and CDR2 SYDVKM. This receptor was taken from a human donor in a cohort sampled during active COVID-19. The chain has TRBV28 and TRBJ2-3; possibly TRBD2 for D (6 bases). Sequencing was carried out using peripheral blood. CDR3 sequence (DNA): TGTGCCAGCAGTTTAGGGAGGAGGTCTGGCGATACGCAGTATTTT. Amino acid sequence: CASSLGRRSGDTQYF. Based on the CDR3 plus reference TRBV28 and TRBJ2-3, the full variable domain is DVKVTQSSRYLVKRTGEKVFLECVQDMDHENMFWYRQDPGLGLRLIYFSYDVKMKEKGDIPEGYSVSREKKERFSLILESASTNQTSMYLCASSLGRRSGDTQYFGPGTRLTVL.